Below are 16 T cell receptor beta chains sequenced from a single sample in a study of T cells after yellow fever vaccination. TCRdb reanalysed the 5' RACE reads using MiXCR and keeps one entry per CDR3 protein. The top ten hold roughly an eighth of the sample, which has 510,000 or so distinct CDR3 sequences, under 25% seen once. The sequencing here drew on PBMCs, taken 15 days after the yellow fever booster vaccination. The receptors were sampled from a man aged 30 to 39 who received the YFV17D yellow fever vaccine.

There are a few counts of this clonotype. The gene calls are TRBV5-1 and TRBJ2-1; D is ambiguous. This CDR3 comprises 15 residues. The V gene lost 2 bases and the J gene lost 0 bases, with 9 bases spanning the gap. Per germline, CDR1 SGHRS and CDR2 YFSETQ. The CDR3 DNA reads TGCGCCAGCAGCTTCGGCGATGGCTCCTACAATGAGCAGTTCTTC. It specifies CASSFGDGSYNEQFF.

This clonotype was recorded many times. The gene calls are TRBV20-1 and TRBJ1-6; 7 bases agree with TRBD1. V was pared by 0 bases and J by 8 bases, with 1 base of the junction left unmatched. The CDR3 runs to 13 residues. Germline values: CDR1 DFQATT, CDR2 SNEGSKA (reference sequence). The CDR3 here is CSAREDRDSPLHF. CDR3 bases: TGCAGTGCTAGAGAAGACAGGGATTCACCCCTCCACTTT.

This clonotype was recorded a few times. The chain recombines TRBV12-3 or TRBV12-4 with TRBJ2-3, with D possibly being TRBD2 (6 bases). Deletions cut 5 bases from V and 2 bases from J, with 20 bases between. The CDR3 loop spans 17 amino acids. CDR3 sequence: CASSPKRASAFTDTQYF. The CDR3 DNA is TGTGCCAGCAGTCCAAAACGGGCTAGCGCCTTCACAGATACGCAGTATTTT.

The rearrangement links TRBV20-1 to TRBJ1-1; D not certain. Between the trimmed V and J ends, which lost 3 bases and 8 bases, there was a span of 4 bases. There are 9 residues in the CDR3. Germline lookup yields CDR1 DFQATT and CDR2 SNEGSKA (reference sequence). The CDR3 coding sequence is TGCAGTGCTAGTCCCGAAGCTTTCTTT. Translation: CSASPEAFF.

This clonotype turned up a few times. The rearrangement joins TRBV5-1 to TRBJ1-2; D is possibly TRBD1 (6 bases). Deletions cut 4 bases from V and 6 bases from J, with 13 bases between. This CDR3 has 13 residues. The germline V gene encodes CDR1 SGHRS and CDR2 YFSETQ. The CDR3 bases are TGCGCCAGCAGCCCGACAGGCACCCATGGCTACACCTTC. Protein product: CASSPTGTHGYTF.

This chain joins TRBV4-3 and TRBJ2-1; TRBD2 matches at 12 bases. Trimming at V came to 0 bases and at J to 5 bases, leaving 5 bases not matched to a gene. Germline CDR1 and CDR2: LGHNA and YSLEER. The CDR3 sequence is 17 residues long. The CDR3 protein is CASSQDWTSGAHNEQFF. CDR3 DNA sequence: TGCGCCAGCAGCCAAGATTGGACTAGCGGGGCCCACAATGAGCAGTTCTTC.

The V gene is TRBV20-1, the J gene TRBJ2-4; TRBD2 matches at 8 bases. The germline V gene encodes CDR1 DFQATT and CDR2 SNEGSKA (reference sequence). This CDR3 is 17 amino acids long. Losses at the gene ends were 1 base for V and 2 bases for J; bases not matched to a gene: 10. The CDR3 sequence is CSARGLASGSTKNIQYF. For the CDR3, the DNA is TGCAGTGCTAGAGGTCTAGCAAGCGGGAGTACCAAAAACATTCAGTACTTC.

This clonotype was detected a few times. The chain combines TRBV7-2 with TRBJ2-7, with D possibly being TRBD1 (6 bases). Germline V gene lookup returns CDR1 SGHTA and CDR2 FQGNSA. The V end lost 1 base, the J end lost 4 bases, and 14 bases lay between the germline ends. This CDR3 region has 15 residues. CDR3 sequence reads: CASSLVGYREYEQYF. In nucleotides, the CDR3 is TGTGCCAGCAGCTTAGTTGGGTACAGGGAGTACGAGCAGTACTTC.

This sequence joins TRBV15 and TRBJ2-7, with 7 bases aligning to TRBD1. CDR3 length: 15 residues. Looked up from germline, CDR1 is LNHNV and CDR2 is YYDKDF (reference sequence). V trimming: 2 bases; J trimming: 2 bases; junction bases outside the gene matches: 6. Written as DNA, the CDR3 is TGTGCCACCAGCAGACCTGGGACAGCTGCCTACGAGCAGTACTTC. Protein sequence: CATSRPGTAAYEQYF.

The CDR3 DNA is TGTGCCAGCAGCCCCTTTACGATGGGCGAGCCCTACGAGCAGTACTTC. Amino acid sequence: CASSPFTMGEPYEQYF. The chain couples TRBV9 to TRBJ2-7; D call uncertain. CDR1 and CDR2 (germline): SGDLS, YYNGEE. This CDR3 comprises 16 residues. V was clipped by 4 bases and J by 2 bases, with 19 bases between them.

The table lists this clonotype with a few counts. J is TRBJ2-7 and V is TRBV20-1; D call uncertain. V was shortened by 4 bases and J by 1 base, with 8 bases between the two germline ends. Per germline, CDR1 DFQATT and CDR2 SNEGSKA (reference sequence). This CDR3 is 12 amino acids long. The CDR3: CSATGSSYEQYF. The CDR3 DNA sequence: TGCAGTGCTACGGGTAGTTCCTACGAGCAGTACTTC.

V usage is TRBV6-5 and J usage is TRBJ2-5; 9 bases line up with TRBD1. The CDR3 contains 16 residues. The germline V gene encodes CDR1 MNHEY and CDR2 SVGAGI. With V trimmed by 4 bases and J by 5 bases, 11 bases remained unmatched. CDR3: CASSLGQGLMGETQYF. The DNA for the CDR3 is TGTGCCAGCAGTTTGGGACAGGGCCTTATGGGTGAGACCCAGTACTTC.

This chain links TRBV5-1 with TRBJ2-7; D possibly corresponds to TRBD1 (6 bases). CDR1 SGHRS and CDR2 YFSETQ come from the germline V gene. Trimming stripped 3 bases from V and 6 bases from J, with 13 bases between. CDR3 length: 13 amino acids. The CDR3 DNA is TGCGCCAGCAGCTCGACAGGACCCGGCGAGCAGTACTTC. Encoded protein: CASSSTGPGEQYF.

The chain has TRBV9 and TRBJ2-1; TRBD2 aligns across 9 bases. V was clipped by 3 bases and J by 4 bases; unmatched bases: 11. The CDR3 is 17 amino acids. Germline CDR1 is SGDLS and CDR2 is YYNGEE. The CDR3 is CASSAGVGGREYNEQFF. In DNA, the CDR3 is TGTGCCAGCAGCGCCGGGGTCGGCGGGAGGGAATACAATGAGCAGTTCTTC.

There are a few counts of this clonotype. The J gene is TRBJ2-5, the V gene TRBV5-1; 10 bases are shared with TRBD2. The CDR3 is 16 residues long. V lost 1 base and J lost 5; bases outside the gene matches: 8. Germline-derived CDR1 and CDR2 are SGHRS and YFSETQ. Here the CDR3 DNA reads TGCGCCAGCAGCTTGCCTAGCGGGAGCAGGTCGGAGACCCAGTACTTC. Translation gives CASSLPSGSRSETQYF.

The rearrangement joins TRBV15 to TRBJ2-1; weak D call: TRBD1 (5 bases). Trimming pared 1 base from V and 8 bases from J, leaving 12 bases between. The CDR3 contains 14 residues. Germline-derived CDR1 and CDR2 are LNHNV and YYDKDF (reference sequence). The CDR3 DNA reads TGTGCCACCAGCAGAGTTCCGGACAACTATGAGCAGTTCTTC. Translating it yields CATSRVPDNYEQFF. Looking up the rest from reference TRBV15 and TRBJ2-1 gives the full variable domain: DAMVIQNPRYQVTQFGKPVTLSCSQTLNHNVMYWYQQKSSQAPKLLFHYYDKDFNNEADTPDNFQSRRPNTSFCFLDIRSPGLGDTAMYLCATSRVPDNYEQFFGPGTRLTVL.